Below are 18 T cell receptor beta chains sequenced from a single sample in a study of T cell responses to AZD1222 COVID-19 vaccine. The method was immunoSEQ multiplex PCR; TCRdb's version includes in-frame clones alone and lacks a portion of them. Of some 180,000 clones listed, approximately 95% are singletons. The sample was peripheral blood, taken 28 days after the second dose of the MenACWY control vaccine. The receptors derive from an adult who received the MenACWY meningococcal vaccine as a control.

This chain connects TRBV27 to TRBJ2-1; TRBD2 matches 10 bases. The CDR3 is made up of 17 amino acids. V dropped 3 bases and J dropped 2; count of bases not matched to a gene: 7. In germline, CDR1 is MNHEY, CDR2 SMNVEV (reference sequence). The CDR3 bases are TGTGCCAGCAGTTTGAGGCTAGCGGGGGCCCCCTACAATGAGCAGTTCTTC. Amino acids: CASSLRLAGAPYNEQFF.

The chain recombines TRBV11-2 with TRBJ2-3; D is unresolved. Germline V lookup: CDR1 SGHAT, CDR2 FQNNGV. The CDR3 length is 14 residues. Trimming cost V 6 bases and J 0 bases, with 10 bases left between them. In DNA, the CDR3 is TGTGCCAGCAGTTCTAGAACTAGCACAGATACGCAGTATTTT. Protein product: CASSSRTSTDTQYF.

The chain carries TRBV18 and TRBJ2-1; D might be TRBD1 or TRBD2, each matching 5 bases. V was shortened by 0 bases and J by 12 bases, with 27 bases between the two germline ends. Germline V CDR1 and CDR2: KGHSH, LQKENI. CDR3 length equals 18 residues. Here the CDR3 reads CASSPPVRASHGALGQFF. The CDR3 DNA is TGTGCCAGCTCACCACCCGTCAGAGCGTCACACGGGGCCCTCGGGCAGTTCTTC.

CDR3 DNA sequence: TGCGCCAGCAGCTTGGATGGGGGGGCCAACACAGATACGCAGTATTTT. Its protein is CASSLDGGANTDTQYF. V is TRBV5-1 and J is TRBJ2-3; tentatively, D is TRBD2 (7 bases). The CDR3 covers 16 residues. CDR1 is SGHRS and CDR2 is YFSETQ in the germline V gene. V dropped 0 bases and J dropped 2 bases, with 13 bases sitting between them.

This clone was detected only once. The chain combines TRBV6-5 with TRBJ1-1; D remains ambiguous. The CDR3 consists of 14 residues. V was clipped by 2 bases and J by 5 bases, with 12 bases between them. The germline V gene encodes CDR1 MNHEY and CDR2 SVGAGI. CDR3 in amino acids: CASSYRGGETEAFF. The DNA of the CDR3 is TGTGCCAGCAGTTACCGTGGTGGAGAGACTGAAGCTTTCTTT.

The rearrangement links TRBV6-2 or TRBV6-3 to TRBJ1-2; perhaps TRBD1 as D (5 bases). The CDR3 has 15 amino acids. Germline assignment: CDR1 MNHEY and CDR2 SVGEGT. Trimming stripped 2 bases from V and 8 bases from J, with 18 bases between. CDR3 region: CASSYSGARKEGYTF. CDR3 nucleotides: TGTGCCAGCAGTTACAGCGGGGCGCGGAAGGAGGGCTACACCTTC.

The chain recombines TRBV28 with TRBJ1-5, with a possible D match to TRBD1 (5 bases). The V end lost 6 bases, the J end lost 1 base, and 13 bases lay between the germline ends. Germline CDR1 is MDHEN and CDR2 is SYDVKM. There are 15 residues in the CDR3. DNA of the CDR3: TGTGCCAGCAGCCGGGCAGGGCACAGCAATCAGCCCCAGCATTTT. It encodes CASSRAGHSNQPQHF.

V gene TRBV3-1 (or the pseudogene TRBV3-2) combines with J gene TRBJ1-2; D call uncertain. The germline CDR1 and CDR2 sequences are LGHDT and YNNKEL (reference sequence). The CDR3 consists of 14 residues. V was shortened by 8 bases and J by 2 bases, with 15 bases between the two germline ends. The CDR3 spells CASSTGSVNYGYTF. CDR3 in DNA: TGTGCCAGCTCCACCGGGTCGGTAAACTATGGCTACACCTTC.

The chain couples TRBV19 to TRBJ1-2; D gene uncertain. The V end lost 2 bases, the J end lost 9 bases, and 10 bases lay between the germline ends. The V gene's germline CDR1 is LNHDA and CDR2 SQIVND (reference sequence). The CDR3 is 12 residues long. The CDR3 reads CASSIPGYRYTF. The CDR3 DNA is TGTGCCAGTAGTATACCTGGGTATCGCTACACCTTC. Filled out from reference TRBV19 and TRBJ1-2, the complete variable domain reads DGGITQSPKYLFRKEGQNVTLSCEQNLNHDAMYWYRQDPGQGLRLIYYSQIVNDFQKGDIAEGYSVSREKKESFPLTVTSAQKNPTAFYLCASSIPGYRYTFGSGTRLTVV.

The chain joins TRBV7-2 to TRBJ2-7, with 11 nucleotides matching TRBD1. CDR3 size: 15 residues. The V segment lost 5 bases and the J segment 8 bases; nucleotides outside the gene matches: 11. Germline CDR1 SGHTA, CDR2 FQGNSA. As DNA, the CDR3 is TGTGCCAGCAGCCAATATAGGACAGGGGGCGCACAGCAGTACTTC. Protein: CASSQYRTGGAQQYF.

V gene TRBV6-5 combines with J gene TRBJ1-4, with no clear D. The CDR3 spans 15 residues. V was cut by 6 bases and J by 0 bases, with 11 bases left in between. Germline loops: CDR1 MNHEY, CDR2 SVGAGI. CDR3 amino acids: CASRGLWATNEKLFF. CDR3 coding DNA: TGTGCCAGCAGGGGGTTATGGGCAACTAATGAAAAACTGTTTTTT.

This rearrangement joins TRBV2 to TRBJ2-1; D remains ambiguous. The CDR3 spans 12 residues. Germline V gives CDR1 SNHLY, CDR2 FYNNEI. Trimming pared 2 bases from V and 6 bases from J, leaving 5 bases between. The CDR3 DNA sequence: TGTGCCAGCAGTGAATGGGTCAATGAGCAGTTCTTC. This gives the protein CASSEWVNEQFF.

The rearrangement links TRBV11-2 to TRBJ1-3; D remains unclear. Looked up from germline, CDR1 is SGHAT and CDR2 is FQNNGV. CDR3 length: 14 residues. V dropped 1 base and J dropped 0 bases, with 4 bases sitting between them. The CDR3 is CASSLVYSGNTIYF. As DNA, the CDR3 is TGTGCCAGCAGCTTAGTTTACTCTGGAAACACCATATATTTT. The entire variable domain, with the rest obtained from reference TRBV11-2 and TRBJ1-3, is as follows: EAGVAQSPRYKIIEKRQSVAFWCNPISGHATLYWYQQILGQGPKLLIQFQNNGVVDDSQLPKDRFSAERLKGVDSTLKIQPAKLEDSAVYLCASSLVYSGNTIYFGEGSWLTVV.

The chain carries TRBV6-4 and TRBJ1-5, with a tentative D call TRBD1 (5 bases). Between the trimmed V and J ends, which lost 4 bases and 4 bases, there was a span of 11 bases. The germline V gene encodes CDR1 MRHNA and CDR2 SNTAGT. There are 14 residues in the CDR3. The DNA for the CDR3 is TGTGCCAGCAGTGCGACGGGGGGGAATCAGCCCCAGCATTTT. The encoded protein is CASSATGGNQPQHF.

J is TRBJ2-5 and V is TRBV28; weak D call: TRBD1 (6 bases). The V gene's germline CDR1 is MDHEN and CDR2 SYDVKM. Trimming pared 10 bases from V and 4 bases from J, leaving 22 bases between. This CDR3 is built from 15 residues. The CDR3 coding sequence is TGTGCCACCTCCTCCGGGACCCACAGGGTAGAGACCCAGTACTTC. The encoded protein is CATSSGTHRVETQYF.

J is TRBJ1-6 and V is TRBV2; D uncertain. From germline, CDR1 is SNHLY and CDR2 FYNNEI. V lost 8 bases and J lost 10, with 12 bases in between. The CDR3 runs to 12 residues. CDR3 residues: CASALIQSPLHF. Here the CDR3 DNA reads TGTGCCAGCGCCCTGATTCAATCACCCCTCCACTTT. The full variable domain, its missing parts supplied by reference TRBV2 and TRBJ1-6, is EPEVTQTPSHQVTQMGQEVILRCVPISNHLYFYWYRQILGQKVEFLVSFYNNEISEKSEIFDDQFSVERPDGSNFTLKIRSTKLEDSAMYFCASALIQSPLHFGNGTRLTVT.

The chain has TRBV19 and TRBJ2-7; D gene uncertain. The ends were cut back, 4 bases at V and 4 bases at J, with 17 bases in the middle. This CDR3 has 15 amino acids. Looked up from germline, CDR1 is LNHDA and CDR2 is SQIVND (reference sequence). CDR3 DNA: TGTGCCAGTAGTAGGATGGCTACCGGGTCTTACGAGCAGTACTTC. Amino acids: CASSRMATGSYEQYF.

This rearrangement joins TRBV7-2 to TRBJ1-5; D is possibly TRBD1 (6 bases). Trimming shortened V by 0 bases and J by 1 base, and 7 bases separated the two germline ends. Germline V CDR1 and CDR2: SGHTA, FQGNSA. The CDR3 covers 15 residues. DNA for the CDR3: TGTGCCAGCAGCTTAGCAACAGGGAGCAATCAGCCCCAGCATTTT. Translating gives CASSLATGSNQPQHF.